The present T cell receptor beta chain was sequenced within a study of T cell responses to AZD1222 COVID-19 vaccine. Sequencing used immunoSEQ multiplex PCR; TCRdb keeps in-frame clones, though not all of them. The sample holds roughly 92,000 clones, around 90% seen once. Between the trimmed V and J ends, which lost 11 bases and 4 bases, there was a span of 17 bases. There are 13 residues in the CDR3. Per germline, CDR1 SNHLY and CDR2 FYNNEI. This specimen was peripheral blood, taken on day 0 of AZD1222 vaccination. This clonotype was sampled from an adult in good health. The V gene is TRBV2, the J gene TRBJ1-1; D possibly corresponds to TRBD1 (6 bases). CDR3 in amino acids: CAGKGGEITEAFF. DNA for the CDR3: TGTGCCGGCAAGGGGGGGGAAATCACTGAAGCTTTCTTT.